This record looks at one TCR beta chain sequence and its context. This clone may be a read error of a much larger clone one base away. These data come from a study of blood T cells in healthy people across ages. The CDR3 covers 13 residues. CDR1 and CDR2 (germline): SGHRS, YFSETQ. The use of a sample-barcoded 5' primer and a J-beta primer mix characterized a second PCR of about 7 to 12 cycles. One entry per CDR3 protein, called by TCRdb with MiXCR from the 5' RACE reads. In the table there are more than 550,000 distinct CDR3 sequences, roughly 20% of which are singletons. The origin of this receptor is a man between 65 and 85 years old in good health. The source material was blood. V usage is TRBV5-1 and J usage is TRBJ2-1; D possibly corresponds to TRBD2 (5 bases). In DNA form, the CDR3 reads TGCGCCTGCAGCTCCCTGCCGGGAAATGAGCAGTTCTTC. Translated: CACSSLPGNEQFF.